This T cell receptor (beta chain) was captured in a study of blood T cell repertoires in COVID-19. Profiling relied on immunoSEQ multiplex PCR, and the TCRdb table lists in-frame clones only, not all of them. The table shows over 35,000 clones, with about 87% occurring only once. V lost 5 bases, J lost 5 bases, and 10 bases stayed unmatched. The CDR3 spans 15 residues. The germline gives CDR1 SEHNR, CDR2 FQNEAQ (reference sequence). The genes are TRBV7-9 and TRBJ1-1; 8 positions match TRBD1. The TCR originated in a man aged 50 or older with acute or convalescent COVID-19. Sequences were obtained from peripheral blood. The DNA for the CDR3 is TGTGCCAGCAGCCCAACCGACAGGGGACGAACTGAAGCTTTCTTT. Its translation: CASSPTDRGRTEAFF.